This entry is about one T cell receptor (beta chain). Its specificity is not known. The PCR ran on 60 Vbeta and 13 Jbeta primers. The assay was immunoSEQ multiplex PCR, and TCRdb's table has in-frame clones only and misses some. The table lists more than 140,000 clones, roughly 78% of them singletons. The CDR3 is 17 amino acids. V lost 7 bases and J lost 2; bases outside the gene matches: 10. Germline values: CDR1 SGHRS, CDR2 YFSETQ. The data were taken from a study of cytomegalovirus exposure and HLA in healthy donors. As for the study in general: The study placed about 81% of its roughly 400 genotyped donors in the Caucasian-associated ancestry cluster. Study findings and constraints: Some V segments (TRBV6-2 and TRBV6-3 among them) were excluded as indistinguishable. A further, later analysis showed that HLA-associated TCR beta chains (compared with equally common others) were more clonally expanded. Reportedly, TCR beta sequences accurately predicted HLA-A and HLA-B alleles in most subjects.

The specimen was PBMCs. V gene TRBV5-1 combines with J gene TRBJ2-5; 14 nucleotides align to TRBD2. This sequence was found in a man between 18 and 29 years old in good health and CMV-seropositive. CDR3 DNA: TGCGCCAGCCGCGGACTAGCGGGAGGTCCAAAACAAGAGACCCAGTACTTC. Protein product: CASRGLAGGPKQETQYF.